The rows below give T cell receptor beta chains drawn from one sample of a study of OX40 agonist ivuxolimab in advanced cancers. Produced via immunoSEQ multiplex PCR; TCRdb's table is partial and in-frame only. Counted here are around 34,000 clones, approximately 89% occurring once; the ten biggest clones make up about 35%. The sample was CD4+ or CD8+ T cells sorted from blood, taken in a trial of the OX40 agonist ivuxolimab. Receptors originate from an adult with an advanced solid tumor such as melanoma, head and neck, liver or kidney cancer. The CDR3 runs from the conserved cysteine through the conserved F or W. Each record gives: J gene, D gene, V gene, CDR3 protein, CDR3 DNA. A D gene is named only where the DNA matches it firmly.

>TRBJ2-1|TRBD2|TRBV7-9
CASSPQLAGGPYRNEQFF
TGTGCCAGCAGCCCCCAGCTAGCGGGGGGGCCGTATAGAAATGAGCAGTTCTTC
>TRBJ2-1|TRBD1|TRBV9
CASSVDRGNEQFF
TGTGCCAGCAGCGTAGACAGGGGCAATGAGCAGTTCTTC
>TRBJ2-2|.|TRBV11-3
CASSRPGTGELFF
TGTGCCAGCAGCAGACCGGGGACCGGGGAGCTGTTTTTT
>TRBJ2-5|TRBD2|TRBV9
CASKAGGEETQYF
TGTGCCAGTAAAGCGGGGGGTGAAGAGACCCAGTACTTC
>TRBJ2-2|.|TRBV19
CASSISLSGELFF
TGTGCCAGTAGTATCTCCCTATCCGGGGAGCTGTTTTTT
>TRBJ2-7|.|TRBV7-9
CASSSAAGSSYEQYF
TGTGCCAGCAGCTCAGCCGCAGGGAGCTCCTACGAGCAGTACTTC
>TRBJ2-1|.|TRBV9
CASSVASYLNNEQFF
TGTGCCAGCAGCGTAGCTAGCTATTTAAACAATGAGCAGTTCTTC
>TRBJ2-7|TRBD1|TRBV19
CASGPGQGLGEQYF
TGTGCCAGTGGACCGGGACAGGGGTTAGGGGAGCAGTACTTC
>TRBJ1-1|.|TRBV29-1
CSSEIGTEAFF
TGCAGCTCCGAAATAGGTACTGAAGCTTTCTTT
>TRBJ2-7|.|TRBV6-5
CASSYSVAPYEQYF
TGTGCCAGCAGTTACTCGGTGGCGCCCTACGAGCAGTACTTC
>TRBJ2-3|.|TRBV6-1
CASSDAAYSTDTQYF
TGTGCCAGCAGTGATGCAGCGTATAGCACAGATACGCAGTATTTT